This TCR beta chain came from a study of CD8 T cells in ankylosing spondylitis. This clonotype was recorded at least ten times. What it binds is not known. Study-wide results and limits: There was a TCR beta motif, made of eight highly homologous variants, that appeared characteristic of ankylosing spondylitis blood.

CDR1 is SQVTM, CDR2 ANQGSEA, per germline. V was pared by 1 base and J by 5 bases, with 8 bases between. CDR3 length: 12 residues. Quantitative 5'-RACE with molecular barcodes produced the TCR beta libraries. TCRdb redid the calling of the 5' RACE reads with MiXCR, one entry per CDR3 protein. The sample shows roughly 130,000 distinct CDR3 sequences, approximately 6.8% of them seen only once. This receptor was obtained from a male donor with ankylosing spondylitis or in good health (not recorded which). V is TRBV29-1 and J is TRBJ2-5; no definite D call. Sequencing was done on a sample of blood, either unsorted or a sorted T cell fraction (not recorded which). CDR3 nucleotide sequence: TGCAGCGTTGAAGGCAGTTCGGAGACCCAGTACTTC. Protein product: CSVEGSSETQYF.